This T cell receptor beta chain was found in a study of Ad26.COV2.S vaccination and SARS-CoV-2 variants. The CDR3 contains 16 residues. From germline, CDR1 is SGHRS and CDR2 YFSETQ. V gave up 4 bases and J gave up 5 bases, with 19 bases separating them. The method was immunoSEQ multiplex PCR; TCRdb's version includes in-frame clones alone and lacks a portion of them. This table has approximately 340,000 clones, under 95% appearing once. Sequencing was performed on peripheral blood, taken after recovery from COVID-19. The TCR was taken from a human donor who had recovered from COVID-19. This chain joins TRBV5-1 and TRBJ1-5, with D possibly matching TRBD1 (5 bases). For the CDR3, the DNA is TGCGCCAGCAGCCCAACTATATTGGCGGGGGATCAGCCCCAGCATTTT. It is translated as CASSPTILAGDQPQHF.